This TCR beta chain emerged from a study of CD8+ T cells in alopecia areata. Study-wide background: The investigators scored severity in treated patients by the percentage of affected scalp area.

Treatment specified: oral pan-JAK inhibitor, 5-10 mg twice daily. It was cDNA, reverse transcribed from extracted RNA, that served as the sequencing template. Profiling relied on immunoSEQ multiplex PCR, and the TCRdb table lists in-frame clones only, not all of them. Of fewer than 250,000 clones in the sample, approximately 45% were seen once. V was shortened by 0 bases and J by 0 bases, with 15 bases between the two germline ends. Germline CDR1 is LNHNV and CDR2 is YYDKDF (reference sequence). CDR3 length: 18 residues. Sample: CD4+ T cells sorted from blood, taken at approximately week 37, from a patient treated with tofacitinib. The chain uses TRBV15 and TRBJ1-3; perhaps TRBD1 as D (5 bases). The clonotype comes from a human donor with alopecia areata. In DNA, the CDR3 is TGTGCCACCAGCAGAGATCGGAGGGGACGCACCTCTGGAAACACCATATATTTT. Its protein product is CATSRDRRGRTSGNTIYF.